Listed below are T cell receptor beta chains from one sample, sequenced in a study of PD-1 blockade in classical Hodgkin lymphoma. Libraries were prepared by immunoSEQ multiplex PCR; TCRdb keeps only in-frame clonotypes and omits some of them. The sample shows more than 85,000 clones, over 85% of them seen only once. Sequencing used peripheral blood mononuclear cells (PBMCs), obtained before the fourth cycle of nivolumab. The receptors here all came from a human donor with classical Hodgkin lymphoma. CDR3s include the opening cysteine and the closing phenylalanine or tryptophan. A D gene is named only where the DNA matches it firmly. Expanded clones are given a class, and other clones once, few, many or no size at all.

J: TRBJ1-6; D: -; V: TRBV25-1; size: -; CDR3: CASTFLDSNSPLHF; DNA: TGTGCCAGCACCTTCCTGGACTCCAATTCACCCCTCCACTTT
J: TRBJ2-5; D: -; V: TRBV2; size: -; CDR3: CASSEDRKETQYF; DNA: TGTGCCAGCAGCGAGGACAGAAAAGAGACCCAGTACTTC
J: TRBJ2-1; D: TRBD2; V: TRBV4-3; size: few; CDR3: CASSQDQGTSSNEQFF; DNA: TGCGCCAGCAGCCAAGATCAGGGGACTAGCAGCAATGAGCAGTTCTTC
J: TRBJ2-7; D: -; V: TRBV10-3; size: -; CDR3: CAIRYTVDGPSEQYF; DNA: TGTGCCATCAGATACACGGTCGATGGCCCCTCCGAGCAGTACTTC
J: TRBJ1-5; D: -; V: TRBV6-6; size: -; CDR3: CATGQFSSNQPQHF; DNA: TGTGCCACCGGACAGTTTTCTAGCAATCAGCCCCAGCATTTT
J: TRBJ2-2; D: TRBD1; V: TRBV11-3; size: -; CDR3: CASSLGTGQGNTGELFF; DNA: TGTGCCAGCAGCTTAGGGACTGGACAGGGGAACACCGGGGAGCTGTTTTTT
J: TRBJ2-6; D: -; V: TRBV28; size: once; CDR3: CASSLGGRSSGANVLTF; DNA: TGTGCCAGCAGTTTAGGGGGGCGGTCCTCTGGGGCCAACGTCCTGACTTTC
J: TRBJ2-7; D: TRBD1; V: TRBV5-1; size: once; CDR3: CASSSGQGIYEQYF; DNA: TGCGCCAGCAGCTCGGGACAGGGAATTTACGAGCAGTACTTC
J: TRBJ2-1; D: TRBD2; V: TRBV11-2; size: -; CDR3: CASSLVSGSGGNEQFF; DNA: TGTGCCAGCAGCTTAGTTAGCGGGAGCGGAGGTAATGAGCAGTTCTTC
J: TRBJ2-1; D: -; V: TRBV6-1; size: once; CDR3: CASSEVDGSRDEQFF; DNA: TGTGCCAGCAGTGAAGTAGACGGGAGCCGGGATGAGCAGTTCTTC
J: TRBJ1-4; D: TRBD1; V: TRBV29-1; size: -; CDR3: CSGQGETNEKLFF; DNA: TGCAGCGGACAGGGGGAAACTAATGAAAAACTGTTTTTT
J: TRBJ1-1; D: -; V: TRBV29-1; size: -; CDR3: CSVKDRMNTEAFF; DNA: TGCAGCGTTAAAGACAGGATGAACACTGAAGCTTTCTTT
J: TRBJ2-5; D: -; V: TRBV27; size: -; CDR3: CASRGNPGQEEQETQYF; DNA: TGTGCCAGCAGAGGAAATCCGGGGCAGGAAGAACAAGAGACCCAGTACTTC
J: TRBJ1-2; D: -; V: TRBV9; size: -; CDR3: CASSVGGSYGYTF; DNA: TGTGCCAGCAGCGTAGGGGGGAGCTATGGCTACACCTTC
J: TRBJ1-3; D: -; V: TRBV6-6; size: -; CDR3: CASSYSRGVGNTIYF; DNA: TGTGCCAGCAGTTACTCTAGGGGAGTTGGAAACACCATATATTTT
J: TRBJ2-1; D: -; V: TRBV18; size: -; CDR3: CASSPRGGSSYNEQFF; DNA: TGTGCCAGCTCACCACGAGGGGGGAGCTCCTACAATGAGCAGTTCTTC
J: TRBJ2-1; D: -; V: TRBV5-5; size: -; CDR3: CASSALPGQSRANEQFF; DNA: TGTGCCAGCAGCGCCTTACCGGGACAATCACGGGCCAATGAGCAGTTCTTC
J: TRBJ2-2; D: -; V: TRBV4-2; size: -; CDR3: CASSQETGSGELFF; DNA: TGTGCCAGCAGCCAAGAAACAGGGTCCGGGGAGCTGTTTTTT
J: TRBJ2-7; D: TRBD1; V: TRBV11-2; size: -; CDR3: CASSLAGRGPFLEQYF; DNA: TGTGCCAGCAGCTTAGCCGGCAGGGGGCCTTTTTTAGAGCAGTACTTC
J: TRBJ2-3; D: TRBD2; V: TRBV29-1; size: -; CDR3: CSVERPGLAQILSTDTQYF; DNA: TGCAGCGTTGAAAGGCCGGGACTAGCGCAGATTCTTAGCACAGATACGCAGTATTTT
J: TRBJ2-2; D: -; V: TRBV27; size: -; CDR3: CASSLSQGGTNTGELFF; DNA: TGTGCCAGCAGTTTAAGTCAGGGCGGGACGAACACCGGGGAGCTGTTTTTT
J: TRBJ2-3; D: -; V: TRBV21-1; size: -; CDR3: CASSRTDTQYF; DNA: TGTGCCAGCAGTCGGACAGATACGCAGTATTTT
J: TRBJ2-1; D: TRBD2; V: TRBV5-6; size: -; CDR3: CASSLPSGGSNEQFF; DNA: TGTGCCAGCAGCTTGCCTAGCGGGGGCAGCAATGAGCAGTTCTTC
J: TRBJ2-7; D: -; V: TRBV29-1; size: -; CDR3: CSVGTGANYEQYF; DNA: TGCAGCGTTGGGACCGGAGCCAACTACGAGCAGTACTTC
J: TRBJ1-5; D: -; V: TRBV11-2; size: -; CDR3: CASSTLGGGVISNQPQHF; DNA: TGTGCCAGCAGCACCCTAGGAGGGGGAGTTATTAGCAATCAGCCCCAGCATTTT
J: TRBJ2-2; D: TRBD1; V: TRBV7-7; size: -; CDR3: CASSPRTGDTGELFF; DNA: TGTGCTAGCAGCCCCAGGACAGGGGATACCGGGGAGCTGTTTTTT
J: TRBJ2-1; D: -; V: TRBV4-1; size: -; CDR3: CASSGVSSEGLFNEQFF; DNA: TGCGCCAGCAGCGGAGTGTCGAGTGAGGGACTCTTCAATGAGCAGTTCTTC
J: TRBJ2-1; D: -; V: TRBV4-3; size: -; CDR3: CASSQDRREQFF; DNA: TGCGCCAGCAGCCAAGATCGGCGTGAGCAGTTCTTC
J: TRBJ2-7; D: -; V: TRBV29-1; size: -; CDR3: CSVNLEGGDPYGQYF; DNA: TGCAGCGTGAACCTCGAGGGGGGAGACCCCTACGGGCAGTACTTC
J: TRBJ2-2; D: -; V: TRBV30; size: few; CDR3: CACLPWTGELFF; DNA: TGTGCCTGCTTACCCTGGACCGGGGAGCTGTTTTTT
J: TRBJ1-1; D: TRBD1; V: TRBV5-1; size: -; CDR3: CASSPGQGAEAFF; DNA: TGCGCCAGCAGCCCGGGACAGGGAGCTGAAGCTTTCTTT
J: TRBJ1-1; D: -; V: TRBV6-5; size: -; CDR3: CASSYEFLEGMGEAFF; DNA: TGTGCCAGCAGTTACGAATTCTTGGAGGGCATGGGAGAAGCTTTCTTT
J: TRBJ2-7; D: -; V: TRBV29-1; size: -; CDR3: CSVEDTRQGKVPYEQYF; DNA: TGCAGCGTTGAAGACACCCGGCAGGGGAAGGTCCCATACGAGCAGTACTTC
J: TRBJ2-1; D: TRBD2; V: TRBV2; size: -; CDR3: CASREREGVSNEQFF; DNA: TGTGCCAGCAGGGAGCGGGAGGGTGTTTCGAATGAGCAGTTCTTC
J: TRBJ1-5; D: -; V: TRBV19; size: -; CDR3: CASRRGGVSNQPQHF; DNA: TGTGCCAGTAGGCGCGGAGGAGTTAGCAATCAGCCCCAGCATTTT